The 27 T cell receptor beta chains listed next were all sequenced from one sample in a study of blood T cell repertoires in COVID-19. The data were produced by immunoSEQ multiplex PCR, yet TCRdb's version contains in-frame clones alone and is incomplete. The sample holds around 150,000 clones, under 85% seen once. Sequenced input: peripheral blood. The receptors come from a man in his forties or fifties with active or convalescent COVID-19.

J is TRBJ1-5 and V is TRBV6-5; 9 bases are shared with TRBD1. From germline, CDR1 is MNHEY and CDR2 SVGAGI. V trimming: 10 bases; J trimming: 0 bases; junction bases outside the gene matches: 7. This CDR3 spans 15 amino acids. The CDR3 coding sequence is TGTGCCACGGACAGGGGAAAATATAGCAATCAGCCCCAGCATTTT. It codes for CATDRGKYSNQPQHF.

The chain uses TRBV28 and TRBJ1-2; 11 nucleotides line up with TRBD1. J gave up 9 bases and V 3 bases, and 3 bases lay outside the gene matches. Germline CDR1 is MDHEN and CDR2 is SYDVKM. The CDR3 is 13 residues long. Here the CDR3 DNA reads TGTGCCAGCAGTTTTGGACAGGGGGCTCGCTACACCTTC. It is translated as CASSFGQGARYTF.

The chain has TRBV28 and TRBJ1-1; D is perhaps TRBD1 (5 bases). The CDR3 is 13 amino acids. Germline CDR1 is MDHEN and CDR2 is SYDVKM. V gave up 5 bases and J gave up 6 bases, with 13 bases separating them. CDR3 sequence: CASSILTGAEAFF. DNA for the CDR3: TGTGCCAGCAGTATCTTGACGGGGGCTGAAGCTTTCTTT.

The chain has TRBV5-6 and TRBJ2-7; no firm D call. Deletions cut 1 base from V and 0 bases from J, with 5 bases between. The CDR3 totals 13 residues. Germline V gene sequence: CDR1 SGHDT, CDR2 YYEEEE. For the CDR3, the DNA is TGTGCCAGCAGCTTGCCTAGCTCCTACGAGCAGTACTTC. This translates into CASSLPSSYEQYF.

This chain connects TRBV7-9 to TRBJ1-1, with TRBD1 matching over 8 bases. This CDR3 has 13 amino acids. The germline CDR1 and CDR2 sequences are SEHNR and FQNEAQ (reference sequence). With V trimmed by 5 bases and J by 4 bases, 3 bases remained unmatched. Here the CDR3 reads CASSLTGGTEAFF. CDR3 in DNA: TGTGCCAGCAGCCTCACAGGGGGCACTGAAGCTTTCTTT.

This clone was detected a few times. This rearrangement joins TRBV27 to TRBJ2-7; 7 bases are shared with TRBD1. The germline V gene has CDR1 MNHEY and CDR2 SMNVEV (reference sequence). CDR3 size: 16 residues. V lost 5 bases, J lost 0 bases, and 10 bases stayed unmatched. This CDR3 is CASSPSGTESSYEQYF. The DNA for the CDR3 is TGTGCCAGCAGTCCTTCCGGGACAGAAAGCTCCTACGAGCAGTACTTC.

The chain couples TRBV19 to TRBJ2-5, with D maybe TRBD1 (5 bases). From germline, CDR1 is LNHDA and CDR2 SQIVND (reference sequence). The CDR3 has 14 residues. The V and J ends lost 6 bases and 4 bases respectively, with 15 bases between them. Here the CDR3 reads CASRYGSQGETQYF. The CDR3 DNA is TGTGCCAGTAGATACGGGTCTCAGGGAGAGACCCAGTACTTC.

This clone showed up just a few times. The chain links TRBV6-5 to TRBJ1-5; tentatively, D is TRBD1 (6 bases). CDR1 and CDR2 (germline): MNHEY, SVGAGI. The ends were cut back, 8 bases at V and 6 bases at J, with 17 bases in the middle. CDR3 length: 14 residues. CDR3 nucleotides: TGTGCCAGCGGATGGTCAGGGGAGGGTCAGCCCCAGCATTTT. Amino acid sequence: CASGWSGEGQPQHF.

The chain employs TRBV6-6 and TRBJ2-2; 9 bases are shared with TRBD2. Germline CDR1 MNHNY, CDR2 SVGAGI (reference sequence). V was clipped by 2 bases and J by 6 bases; unmatched bases: 7. The CDR3 sequence is 16 residues long. Here the CDR3 reads CASSYGAGGRAGELFF. The CDR3 nucleotides read TGTGCCAGCAGTTACGGAGCGGGAGGAAGGGCCGGGGAGCTGTTTTTT.

The CDR3 here is CASSFTPTGLAGVEQFF. CDR3 in DNA: TGTGCCAGCAGCTTCACCCCCACCGGTCTAGCGGGAGTTGAGCAGTTCTTC. The chain joins TRBV7-6 to TRBJ2-1; 10 bases line up with TRBD2. The CDR3 runs 17 residues. Germline lookup yields CDR1 SGHVS and CDR2 FNYEAQ. V was clipped by 3 bases and J by 9 bases; unmatched bases: 14.

This chain connects TRBV29-1 to TRBJ1-4, with 7 positions matching TRBD1. The CDR3 loop spans 12 amino acids. The J segment lost 8 bases and the V segment lost 5 bases, leaving 5 bases of the junction unmatched. Germline assignment: CDR1 SQVTM and CDR2 ANQGSEA. The CDR3: CSVTGTDEKLFF. CDR3 DNA sequence: TGCAGCGTTACCGGGACAGACGAAAAACTGTTTTTT.

The chain joins TRBV10-3 to TRBJ2-7; D might be TRBD1 (5 bases). The CDR3 length is 12 residues. Trimming took 10 bases from V and 5 from J, leaving 15 bases between them. Germline lookup yields CDR1 ENHRY and CDR2 SYGVKD. Here the CDR3 reads CASLDQGHEQYF. DNA of the CDR3: TGTGCCAGCCTTGATCAGGGCCACGAGCAGTACTTC.

This clone is a singleton in its sample. V gene TRBV19 combines with J gene TRBJ1-5; the match to TRBD1 covers 8 bases. CDR1 is LNHDA, CDR2 SQIVND, per germline (reference sequence). The CDR3 is made up of 15 amino acids. J gave up 2 bases and V 7 bases, and 7 bases lay outside the gene matches. CDR3 sequence reads: CASMTGEKGNQPQHF. CDR3 DNA: TGTGCCAGTATGACAGGGGAGAAGGGCAATCAGCCCCAGCATTTT.

The V gene is TRBV5-1, the J gene TRBJ2-1, with a tentative D call TRBD2 (5 bases). The CDR3 runs 15 residues. The V and J ends lost 4 bases and 1 base respectively, with 12 bases between them. Germline loops: CDR1 SGHRS, CDR2 YFSETQ. The CDR3 spells CASSVPRGSYNEQFF. The CDR3 coding sequence is TGCGCCAGCAGCGTGCCTCGCGGGTCCTACAATGAGCAGTTCTTC.

The chain links TRBV15 to TRBJ2-7, with D possibly matching TRBD1 (6 bases). V shed 0 bases and J shed 5 bases, with 14 bases lying between them. Germline loops: CDR1 LNHNV, CDR2 YYDKDF (reference sequence). The CDR3 covers 15 residues. CDR3 in DNA: TGTGCCACCAGCAGAGACCACAGGGCTCTCGACGAGCAGTACTTC. Protein: CATSRDHRALDEQYF. Full variable domain (remainder filled in from reference TRBV15 and TRBJ2-7): DAMVIQNPRYQVTQFGKPVTLSCSQTLNHNVMYWYQQKSSQAPKLLFHYYDKDFNNEADTPDNFQSRRPNTSFCFLDIRSPGLGDTAMYLCATSRDHRALDEQYFGPGTRLTVT.

The rearrangement uses TRBV29-1 and TRBJ1-3; no firm D call. This CDR3 has 15 residues. V was clipped by 0 bases and J by 3 bases, with 12 bases between them. CDR1 is SQVTM and CDR2 is ANQGSEA in the germline V gene. For the CDR3, the DNA is TGCAGCGTTGAAGAAGGGAGGGATGGTGGAAACACCATATATTTT. This gives the protein CSVEEGRDGGNTIYF.

The chain recombines TRBV7-9 with TRBJ2-1; 11 bases fit TRBD2. This CDR3 region has 15 residues. Germline V gene data show CDR1 as SEHNR and CDR2 as FQNEAQ (reference sequence). The V segment lost 6 bases and the J segment 4 bases; nucleotides outside the gene matches: 5. CDR3 in amino acids: CASSSGTSGYNEQFF. In DNA, the CDR3 is TGTGCCAGCAGTTCCGGGACTAGCGGTTACAATGAGCAGTTCTTC.

The chain has TRBV11-2 and TRBJ2-3; 12 bases align to TRBD2. Trimming removed 10 bases from V and 2 bases from J; junction bases left unmatched: 13. Germline CDR1 SGHAT, CDR2 FQNNGV. This CDR3 is built from 17 residues. This CDR3 reads CAIGLAGPYLFTDTQYF. DNA for the CDR3: TGTGCCATTGGACTAGCGGGACCCTATTTATTCACAGATACGCAGTATTTT.

The chain combines TRBV27 with TRBJ2-5, with TRBD2 matching over 8 bases. The CDR3 consists of 14 residues. Unmatched junction bases numbered 5, after V lost 4 bases and J lost 4 bases. Germline CDR1 MNHEY, CDR2 SMNVEV (reference sequence). CDR3 in amino acids: CASSWAAGGETQYF. As DNA, the CDR3 is TGTGCCAGCAGTTGGGCTGCGGGAGGAGAGACCCAGTACTTC.

With regard to this clone: In the same sample, other DNA sequences code for this CDR3. The chain couples TRBV5-4 to TRBJ2-7; 8 bases line up with TRBD1. Germline V lookup: CDR1 SGHNT, CDR2 YYREEE (reference sequence). V lost 3 bases to trimming and J lost 2 bases; unmatched junction nucleotides: 4. This CDR3 has 14 residues. The CDR3 loop reads CASSSDRGPYEQYF. CDR3 sequence (DNA): TGTGCCAGCAGCTCCGACAGGGGACCCTACGAGCAGTACTTC.

This chain joins TRBV2 and TRBJ1-5; 8 bases agree with TRBD1. With 1 base clipped from V and 11 bases from J, the junction kept 10 bases outside the gene matches. The CDR3 totals 15 residues. The germline V gene encodes CDR1 SNHLY and CDR2 FYNNEI. CDR3 amino acids: CASSEETGVLAAQHF. The CDR3 bases are TGTGCCAGCAGTGAAGAGACAGGGGTGCTTGCGGCCCAGCATTTT.

The chain combines TRBV5-1 with TRBJ2-1, with a possible D match to TRBD1 (6 bases). From germline, CDR1 is SGHRS and CDR2 YFSETQ. This CDR3 is 16 amino acids long. With 4 bases removed from V and 2 bases from J, the gap between germline ends came to 16 bases. This CDR3 reads CASSVTQGSPYNEQFF. Written as DNA, the CDR3 is TGCGCCAGCAGCGTCACACAGGGAAGCCCCTACAATGAGCAGTTCTTC.

This clone showed up just once. V gene TRBV19 combines with J gene TRBJ2-1, with D tentatively TRBD2 (6 bases). Germline V CDR1 and CDR2: LNHDA, SQIVND (reference sequence). This CDR3 contains 18 residues. V lost 4 bases and J lost 0, with 19 bases in between. The CDR3 region is CASSNTRRVGGSYNEQFF. CDR3 coding DNA: TGTGCCAGTAGTAACACCCGCCGGGTGGGGGGCTCCTACAATGAGCAGTTCTTC.

CDR3 in amino acids: CASNIGTASTDTQYF. The CDR3, as DNA: TGTGCCAGCAATATCGGGACAGCTAGCACAGATACGCAGTATTTT. This chain links TRBV27 with TRBJ2-3; TRBD1 aligns across 7 bases. V trimming: 7 bases; J trimming: 0 bases; junction bases outside the gene matches: 7. Germline V gene data show CDR1 as MNHEY and CDR2 as SMNVEV (reference sequence). CDR3 length equals 15 residues.

This clone was recorded only once. The V call is TRBV24-1, the J call TRBJ2-5; TRBD1 might be the D (5 bases). V lost 1 base to trimming and J lost 1 base, with 12 bases between them. Looked up from germline, CDR1 is KGHDR and CDR2 is SFDVKD. The CDR3 sequence is 16 residues long. For the CDR3, the DNA is TGTGCCACCAGTGATTTACCGGCAGGGTCCCAAGAGACCCAGTACTTC. Translation: CATSDLPAGSQETQYF.

V is TRBV14 and J is TRBJ2-6; D remains unclear. The CDR3 runs to 14 residues. V lost 4 bases, J lost 2 bases, and 6 bases lay in between. Germline CDR1 and CDR2: SGHDN and FVKESK. In DNA, the CDR3 is TGTGCCAGCAGCCTTCGAGCTGGGGCCAACGTCCTGACTTTC. Protein: CASSLRAGANVLTF.

This chain joins TRBV2 and TRBJ2-7, with 13 bases that match TRBD2. The CDR3 spans 16 residues. The germline gives CDR1 SNHLY, CDR2 FYNNEI. With V trimmed by 5 bases and J by 0 bases, 4 bases remained unmatched. The CDR3 region is CASSKGLAGVSYEQYF. The CDR3 DNA follows: TGTGCCAGCAGTAAAGGACTAGCGGGAGTCTCCTACGAGCAGTACTTC.